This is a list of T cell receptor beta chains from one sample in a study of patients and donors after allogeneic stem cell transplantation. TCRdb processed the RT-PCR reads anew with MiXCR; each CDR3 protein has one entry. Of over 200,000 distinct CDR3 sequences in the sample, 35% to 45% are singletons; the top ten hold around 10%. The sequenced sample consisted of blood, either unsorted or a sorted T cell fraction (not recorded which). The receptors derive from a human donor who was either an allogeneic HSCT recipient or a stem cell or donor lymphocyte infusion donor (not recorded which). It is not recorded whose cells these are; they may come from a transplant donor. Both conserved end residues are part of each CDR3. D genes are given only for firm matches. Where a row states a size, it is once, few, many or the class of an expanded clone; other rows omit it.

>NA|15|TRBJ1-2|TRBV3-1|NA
TGTGCCAGCAGCCAAGGGACGTTTGCTAACTATGGCTACACCTTC
CASSQGTFANYGYTF
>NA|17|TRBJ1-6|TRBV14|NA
TGTGCCAGCAGCCAAGATTTGGGGGGAGCTCGGAATTCACCCCTCCACTTT
CASSQDLGGARNSPLHF
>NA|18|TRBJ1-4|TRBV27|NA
TGTGCCAGCCGTCCCCTGAGGGCTTCTTTTCGGACTAATGAAAAACTGTTTTTT
CASRPLRASFRTNEKLFF
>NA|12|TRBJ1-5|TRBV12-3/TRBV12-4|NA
TGTGCCAGCAGTTTAGCCTATCAGCCCCAGCATTTT
CASSLAYQPQHF
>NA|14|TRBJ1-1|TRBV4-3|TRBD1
TGCGCCAGCAGCCAAGACAGGGGGCTGACTGAAGCTTTCTTT
CASSQDRGLTEAFF
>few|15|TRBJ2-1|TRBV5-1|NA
TGCGCCAGCAGCTTGACCCGACAGGGAGGCAATGAGCAGTTCTTC
CASSLTRQGGNEQFF
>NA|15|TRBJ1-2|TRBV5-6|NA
TGTGCCAGCAGCTTGGGCACAGGCTCTAACTATGGCTACACCTTC
CASSLGTGSNYGYTF
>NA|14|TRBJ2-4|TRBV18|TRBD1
TGTGCCAGCTCAACTACCGACAGGGGGAACATTCAGTACTTC
CASSTTDRGNIQYF
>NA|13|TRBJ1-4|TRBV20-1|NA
TGCAGTGCAGGACGGGGGACTAATGAAAAACTGTTTTTT
CSAGRGTNEKLFF
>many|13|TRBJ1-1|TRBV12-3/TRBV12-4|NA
TGTGCCAGCAGTTTATCGGAGTTCCCTGAAGCTTTCTTT
CASSLSEFPEAFF
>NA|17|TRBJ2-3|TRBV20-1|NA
TGCAGTGCTTCCAGAGACCTCCGGCGGCCCGACACAGATACGCAGTATTTT
CSASRDLRRPDTDTQYF
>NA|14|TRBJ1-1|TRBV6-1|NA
TGTGCCAGCAGTACCACACAGGGTGGGACTGAAGCTTTCTTT
CASSTTQGGTEAFF
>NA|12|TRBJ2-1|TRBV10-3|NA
TGTGCCATCAGTGGGCGTGGGGGCGAGCAGTTCTTC
CAISGRGGEQFF
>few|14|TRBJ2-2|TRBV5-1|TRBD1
TGCGCCAGCAGCTTGGCGCAGGGGGCCGGGGAGCTGTTTTTT
CASSLAQGAGELFF
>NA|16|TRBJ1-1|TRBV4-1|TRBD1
TGCGCCAGCAGCCAAGGCTCCGGGACAGCGAACACTGAAGCTTTCTTT
CASSQGSGTANTEAFF
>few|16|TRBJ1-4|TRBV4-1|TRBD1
TGCGCCAGCAGCCAAGAGATGTGGCAGGGGGCAGGAAAACTGTTTTTT
CASSQEMWQGAGKLFF
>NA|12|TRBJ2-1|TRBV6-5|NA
TGTGCCAGCAGTCAGACTCCGCCGGGGCGGTTCTTC
CASSQTPPGRFF
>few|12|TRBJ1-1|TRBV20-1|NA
TGCAGTGCTAAGGGACCGAACACTGAAGCTTTCTTT
CSAKGPNTEAFF
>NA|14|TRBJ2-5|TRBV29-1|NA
TGCAGCGTTGAAGATTCCGTGGCGCCGGAGACCCAGTACTTC
CSVEDSVAPETQYF
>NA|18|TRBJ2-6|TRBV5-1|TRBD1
TGCGCCAGCAGCTTGAAAGGACAGGGGGTCTCTGGGGCCAACGTCCTGACTTTC
CASSLKGQGVSGANVLTF
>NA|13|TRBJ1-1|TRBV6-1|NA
TGTGCCAGCACTAGAGTGGGGGACACTGAAGCTTTCTTT
CASTRVGDTEAFF
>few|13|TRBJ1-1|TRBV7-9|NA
TGTGCCAGCAGCTTTAAGGCGAACACTGAAGCTTTCTTT
CASSFKANTEAFF
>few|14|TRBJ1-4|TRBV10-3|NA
TGTGCCATCAGTGCCTCAGAGGGCGGGGAAAAACTGTTTTTT
CAISASEGGEKLFF
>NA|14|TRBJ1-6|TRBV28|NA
TGTGCCACCCACCCGGGAAGCTTTTATTCACCCCTCCACTTT
CATHPGSFYSPLHF
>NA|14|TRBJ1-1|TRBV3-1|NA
TGTGCCAGCAGGAGGGGTTTGGGGAACACTGAAGCTTTCTTT
CASRRGLGNTEAFF
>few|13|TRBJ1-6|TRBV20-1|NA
TGCAGTGCGCTACAGGGACGAGAATCACCCCTCCACTTT
CSALQGRESPLHF
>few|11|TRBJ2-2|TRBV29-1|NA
TGCAGCGTGTCGAACACCGGGGAGCTGTTTTTT
CSVSNTGELFF
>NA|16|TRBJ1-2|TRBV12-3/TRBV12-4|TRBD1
TGTGCCAGCAGTTTACTTCCGGGACAGGGGGCAGAAAACTACACCTTC
CASSLLPGQGAENYTF
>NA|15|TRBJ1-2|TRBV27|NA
TGTGCCAGCAGTTTAGGTTTCAGTTCTAACTATGGCTACACCTTC
CASSLGFSSNYGYTF
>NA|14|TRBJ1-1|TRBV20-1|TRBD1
TGCAGTGCTAGAAAAGGGGACAGGGTGACTGAAGCTTTCTTT
CSARKGDRVTEAFF
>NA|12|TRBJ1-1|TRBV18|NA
TGTGCCAGCTCACCTAGGGAGACTGAAGCTTTCTTT
CASSPRETEAFF
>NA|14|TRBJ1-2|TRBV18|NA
TGTGCCAGCTCACCACCGGGAGGAACCTATGGCTACACCTTC
CASSPPGGTYGYTF
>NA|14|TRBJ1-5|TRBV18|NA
TGTGCCAGCTCACCGTCCGATAGCAATCAGCCCCAGCATTTT
CASSPSDSNQPQHF
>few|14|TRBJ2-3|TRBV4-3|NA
TGCGCCAGCAAAAGAGAGGCTTACACAGATACGCAGTATTTT
CASKREAYTDTQYF
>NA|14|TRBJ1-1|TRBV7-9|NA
TGTGCCAGCAGCTTAGACGGCCGACGGACTGAAGCTTTCTTT
CASSLDGRRTEAFF
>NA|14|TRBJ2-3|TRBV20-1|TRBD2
TGCAGTGCTAGAAGCCTAGCGGGGGCCTATACGCAGTATTTT
CSARSLAGAYTQYF
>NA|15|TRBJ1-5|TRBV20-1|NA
TGCAGTGCTAGAGAAATCAGGGAGGACAATCAGCCCCAGCATTTT
CSAREIREDNQPQHF
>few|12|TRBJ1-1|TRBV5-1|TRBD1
TGCGCCAGCAGCCTATCGACAGGGAGAGCTTTCTTT
CASSLSTGRAFF
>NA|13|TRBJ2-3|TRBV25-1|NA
TGTGCCAGCAGTGAAACCGGCACAGATACGCAGTATTTT
CASSETGTDTQYF
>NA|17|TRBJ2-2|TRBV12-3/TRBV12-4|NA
TGTGCCAGCAGTTTAAATGGAGGGTGGGATAACACCGGGGAGCTGTTTTTT
CASSLNGGWDNTGELFF
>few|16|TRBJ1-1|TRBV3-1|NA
TGTGCCAGCAGCAAGCCCCAGGGGTTTATGAACACTGAAGCTTTCTTT
CASSKPQGFMNTEAFF
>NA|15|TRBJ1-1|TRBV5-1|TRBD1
TGCGCCAGCAGCAGAGGACAGGGGATGAACACTGAAGCTTTCTTT
CASSRGQGMNTEAFF
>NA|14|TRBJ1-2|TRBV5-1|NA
TGCGCCAGCACCTCAGGGACGGAGGACTATGGCTACACCTTC
CASTSGTEDYGYTF
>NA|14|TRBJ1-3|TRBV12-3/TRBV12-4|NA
TGTGCCAGCAGTGTTGTGACGTCTGGAAACACCATATATTTT
CASSVVTSGNTIYF
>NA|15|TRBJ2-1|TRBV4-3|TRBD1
TGCGCCAGCAGCCAGGGCCGGGACAGCTACAATGAGCAGTTCTTC
CASSQGRDSYNEQFF
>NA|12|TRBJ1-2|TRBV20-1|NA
TGCAGTGCTAGTTCAGGGGCGTGGGGCTACACCTTC
CSASSGAWGYTF
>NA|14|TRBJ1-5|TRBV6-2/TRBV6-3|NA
TGTGCCAGCAGTTACGGAGAAAGCAATCAGCCCCAGCATTTT
CASSYGESNQPQHF
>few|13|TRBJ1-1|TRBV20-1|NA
TGCAGTGCTAGAGTAAACAGGGCAACTGAAGCTTTCTTT
CSARVNRATEAFF
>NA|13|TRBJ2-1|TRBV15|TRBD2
TGTGCCACCAGCACGGGACTAGCTGATGAGCAGTTCTTC
CATSTGLADEQFF
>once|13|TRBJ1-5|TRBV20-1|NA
TGCAGTGCGTGTCAGGGACCCTATCAGCCCCAGCATTTT
CSACQGPYQPQHF
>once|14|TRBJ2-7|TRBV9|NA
TGTGCCAGCAGCGTTCACGACAGGACCTACGAGCAGTACTTC
CASSVHDRTYEQYF
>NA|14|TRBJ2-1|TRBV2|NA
TGTGCCAGCAAGGCCAAAAGCTCCTACAATGAGCAGTTCTTC
CASKAKSSYNEQFF
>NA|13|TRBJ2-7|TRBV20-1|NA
TGCAGTGCTACTCCGGGGCTAACCTACGAGCAGTACTTC
CSATPGLTYEQYF